The 28 T cell receptor beta chains in this list originate from one sample, sequenced in a study of blood T cell repertoires in COVID-19. The repertoire was sequenced with immunoSEQ multiplex PCR; TCRdb's copy has only in-frame clones and lacks some. Here the sample spans approximately 66,000 clones, about 70% being singletons. Sequenced sample: peripheral blood. The receptors were gathered from a man aged 55 to 70 with acute or convalescent COVID-19.

This chain links TRBV6-5 with TRBJ1-6; no clear D gene. This CDR3 comprises 14 residues. Germline-derived CDR1 and CDR2 are MNHEY and SVGAGI. The V end was cut by 6 bases, the J end by 5 bases, with 11 bases between. CDR3 in amino acids: CASSSSGDNSPLHF. CDR3 sequence (DNA): TGTGCCAGCAGCTCCTCCGGGGATAATTCACCCCTCCACTTT.

This chain links TRBV6-1 with TRBJ2-1; 9 bases fit TRBD2. This CDR3 comprises 18 residues. CDR1 and CDR2 from the germline V gene are MNHNS and SASEGT. V lost 1 base, J lost 7 bases, and 14 bases stayed unmatched. The CDR3, as DNA: TGTGCCAGCAGTGAAGGGAGGTTAGCGGGGGATATCCAGAATGAGCAGTTCTTC. It specifies CASSEGRLAGDIQNEQFF.

This chain links TRBV18 with TRBJ2-1; 7 nucleotides align to TRBD1. Germline values: CDR1 KGHSH, CDR2 LQKENI. The trim removed 5 bases at V and 6 bases at J, leaving 1 base unmatched. This CDR3 is built from 12 residues. In nucleotides, the CDR3 is TGTGCCAGCTCAGCAGGGGGCAATGAGCAGTTCTTC. Residues: CASSAGGNEQFF.

The DNA of the CDR3 is TGCGCCAGCAGCTACCAGGACAGGGGGTACTACGAGCAGTACTTC. Protein: CASSYQDRGYYEQYF. The chain carries TRBV4-1 and TRBJ2-7; TRBD1 aligns across 10 bases. CDR1 MGHRA and CDR2 YSYEKL come from the germline V gene. V shed 5 bases, J shed 3 bases, and the junction held 7 bases outside the gene matches. This CDR3 region has 15 residues.

The V gene is TRBV7-2, the J gene TRBJ2-5, with D perhaps matching TRBD1 (5 bases). CDR3 length: 14 amino acids. The V gene's germline CDR1 is SGHTA and CDR2 FQGNSA. Deletions cut 5 bases from V and 0 bases from J, with 10 bases between. The CDR3 here is CASSPRQYQETQYF. The CDR3 nucleotides read TGTGCCAGCAGCCCGAGACAGTACCAAGAGACCCAGTACTTC. Together with reference TRBV7-2 and TRBJ2-5, the CDR3 gives the full variable domain: GAGVSQSPSNKVTEKGKDVELRCDPISGHTALYWYRQSLGQGLEFLIYFQGNSAPDKSGLPSDRFSAERTGGSVSTLTIQRTQQEDSAVYLCASSPRQYQETQYFGPGTRLLVL.

The rearrangement uses TRBV4-1 and TRBJ2-7; the match to TRBD1 covers 7 bases. With V trimmed by 0 bases and J by 3 bases, 5 bases remained unmatched. Germline V gene data show CDR1 as MGHRA and CDR2 as YSYEKL. This CDR3 has 15 amino acids. CDR3 region: CASSQESTGDYEQYF. CDR3 in DNA: TGCGCCAGCAGCCAAGAGAGCACAGGGGACTACGAGCAGTACTTC.

This CDR3 reads CASSQVGLGLAGVQETQYF. The CDR3 DNA reads as TGTGCCAGCAGCCAAGTGGGGTTGGGACTAGCGGGGGTCCAAGAGACCCAGTACTTC. The chain employs TRBV3-1 (or the pseudogene TRBV3-2) and TRBJ2-5; TRBD2 matches at 14 bases. Germline CDR1 is LGHDT and CDR2 is YNNKEL (reference sequence). J lost 1 base, V lost 1 base, and 8 bases had no gene match. This CDR3 comprises 19 residues.

The rearrangement joins TRBV2 to TRBJ1-3; TRBD1 agrees at 7 bases. Unmatched junction bases numbered 6, after V lost 4 bases and J lost 0 bases. This CDR3 contains 16 residues. Germline assignment: CDR1 SNHLY and CDR2 FYNNEI. CDR3 bases: TGTGCCAGCAGTGCCAAGGGACAGACCTCTGGAAACACCATATATTTT. Translation: CASSAKGQTSGNTIYF.

The chain's CDR3 is CASSDRVMFGTQYF. The CDR3 nucleotides read TGTGCCAGCAGTGACAGGGTAATGTTCGGGACCCAGTACTTC. V usage is TRBV2 and J usage is TRBJ2-5, with D possibly being TRBD1 (5 bases). The V end was cut by 3 bases, the J end by 7 bases, with 15 bases between. CDR1 SNHLY and CDR2 FYNNEI come from the germline V gene. CDR3 size: 14 residues.

This clone has a single count. The chain uses TRBV30 and TRBJ2-1; D remains unclear. Trimming pared 3 bases from V and 4 bases from J, leaving 4 bases between. Per the germline V gene, CDR1 is GTSNPN and CDR2 is SVGIG (reference sequence). The CDR3 contains 11 residues. This CDR3 reads CAWSRYNEQFF. Written as DNA, the CDR3 is TGTGCCTGGAGCCGGTACAATGAGCAGTTCTTC.

This clone turned up a few times. This chain joins TRBV6-1 and TRBJ1-3; TRBD1 might be the D (5 bases). Trimming removed 2 bases at V and 3 bases at J, with 14 bases between. The V gene's germline CDR1 is MNHNS and CDR2 SASEGT. The CDR3 runs to 16 residues. The CDR3 protein is CASSERGAGVGNTIYF. DNA for the CDR3: TGTGCCAGCAGTGAAAGGGGAGCGGGGGTTGGAAACACCATATATTTT.

The chain links TRBV4-2 to TRBJ2-3; 15 nucleotides agree with TRBD2. CDR3 size: 17 residues. V was pared by 4 bases and J by 3 bases, with 5 bases of the junction left unmatched. Germline CDR1 LGHNA, CDR2 YNFKEQ. CDR3 bases: TGTGCCAGCAGCCCTGGGACTAGCGGGGGGCCAACAGATACGCAGTATTTT. Translated, it gives CASSPGTSGGPTDTQYF.

This chain uses TRBV6-5 with TRBJ1-3; the match to TRBD1 covers 7 bases. The junction had 6 bases not matched to a gene; V was cut back by 6 bases and J by 1 base. CDR1 and CDR2 from the germline V gene are MNHEY and SVGAGI. The CDR3 extends over 15 amino acids. CDR3 bases: TGTGCCAGCAGGGGGGACAGTGGTTCTGGAAACACCATATATTTT. This codes for CASRGDSGSGNTIYF.

By share, this clone ranks as medium-sized (0.01 to 0.1%). CDR3 sequence: CASSLATGGTEAFF. As DNA, the CDR3 is TGTGCCAGCAGCTTGGCGACAGGGGGCACTGAAGCTTTCTTT. V is TRBV5-6 and J is TRBJ1-1, with TRBD1 matching 9 bases. The germline V gene has CDR1 SGHDT and CDR2 YYEEEE. The CDR3 extends over 14 amino acids. V gave up 0 bases and J gave up 4 bases; unmatched junction bases: 1.

The rearrangement uses TRBV2 and TRBJ1-2, with 8 positions matching TRBD1. Looked up from germline, CDR1 is SNHLY and CDR2 is FYNNEI. V was pared by 4 bases and J by 4 bases, with 2 bases of the junction left unmatched. This CDR3 is 13 amino acids long. The CDR3 region is CASSAGTGYGYTF. CDR3 coding DNA: TGTGCCAGCAGTGCCGGGACAGGCTATGGCTACACCTTC.

The chain carries TRBV7-3 and TRBJ2-7; D unresolved. CDR3 length equals 14 residues. Looked up from germline, CDR1 is SGHTA and CDR2 is FQGTGA. Between the trimmed V and J ends, which lost 1 base and 3 bases, there was a span of 10 bases. The CDR3 DNA follows: TGTGCCAGCAGCTTAAGTCCAGGCTACTACGAGCAGTACTTC. This encodes CASSLSPGYYEQYF.

J is TRBJ1-1 and V is TRBV27; D is unclear. The CDR3 runs 13 residues. Deletions cut 6 bases from V and 3 bases from J, with 11 bases between. Germline CDR1 MNHEY, CDR2 SMNVEV (reference sequence). The CDR3 loop is CASSSQRHTEAFF. The CDR3 DNA sequence: TGTGCCAGCAGCTCTCAGCGACACACTGAAGCTTTCTTT.

V usage is TRBV7-7 and J usage is TRBJ2-1; 8 bases fit TRBD1. Germline assignment: CDR1 SSHAT and CDR2 FNYEAQ (reference sequence). This CDR3 region has 14 residues. V dropped 2 bases and J dropped 12; count of bases not matched to a gene: 9. CDR3 bases: TGTGCCAGCAGCTTATCGACAGGGGCGTTGGTGCAGTTCTTC. Its protein is CASSLSTGALVQFF.

This chain uses TRBV10-2 with TRBJ2-7, with 12 positions matching TRBD2. The CDR3 has 14 amino acids. The trim removed 7 bases at V and 4 bases at J, leaving 5 bases unmatched. Germline CDR1 WSHSY, CDR2 SAAADI. Written as DNA, the CDR3 is TGCGCCAGCACCCGACTAGCGGGAGCATACGAGCAGTACTTC. It translates to CASTRLAGAYEQYF.

V usage is TRBV5-6 and J usage is TRBJ1-5; 7 bases are shared with TRBD1. The germline V gene encodes CDR1 SGHDT and CDR2 YYEEEE. CDR3 length: 17 residues. Trimming removed 1 base from V and 0 bases from J; junction bases left unmatched: 7. CDR3 nucleotides: TGTGCCAGCAGCTTGATCCGGGACAGTTATAGCAATCAGCCCCAGCATTTT. Protein sequence: CASSLIRDSYSNQPQHF.

This clone appeared a single time. The CDR3 nucleotides read TGTGCCAGCAGCTCTCCGACTAGCGGGGGCCATCAAGAGACCCAGTACTTC. Translation: CASSSPTSGGHQETQYF. The chain couples TRBV7-8 to TRBJ2-5; 12 nucleotides match TRBD2. The CDR3 covers 17 residues. CDR1 SGHVS and CDR2 FQNEAQ come from the germline V gene. J lost 2 bases, V lost 4 bases, and 8 bases had no gene match.

This clone appeared a few times. The V gene is TRBV19, the J gene TRBJ2-2; D uncertain. V lost 6 bases, J lost 1 base, and 12 bases lay in between. The CDR3 has 15 amino acids. Germline V gene data show CDR1 as LNHDA and CDR2 as SQIVND (reference sequence). The chain's CDR3 is CASRVQAGNTGELFF. The CDR3 nucleotides read TGTGCCAGTAGGGTGCAAGCAGGGAACACCGGGGAGCTGTTTTTT.

CDR3 loop: CAWAGTGVTEAFF. The CDR3 nucleotides read TGTGCCTGGGCCGGGACAGGGGTTACTGAAGCTTTCTTT. This chain joins TRBV30 and TRBJ1-1; 10 nucleotides match TRBD1. Germline CDR1 reads GTSNPN; CDR2 reads SVGIG (reference sequence). Trimming at V came to 5 bases and at J to 5 bases, leaving 5 bases not matched to a gene. The CDR3 is 13 amino acids. The variable domain in full, completed from reference TRBV30 and TRBJ1-1, reads SQTIHQWPATLVQPVGSPLSLECTVEGTSNPNLYWYRQAAGRGLQLLFYSVGIGQISSEVPQNLSASRPQDRQFILSSKKLLLSDSGFYLCAWAGTGVTEAFFGQGTRLTVV.

By sample share, this clone is large. CDR3 DNA sequence: TGTGCCAGCAGTATTGAGGATACGCAGTATTTT. Its protein is CASSIEDTQYF. This chain connects TRBV7-9 to TRBJ2-3; unclear D gene. The CDR3 totals 11 residues. In germline, CDR1 is SEHNR, CDR2 FQNEAQ (reference sequence). The V end was cut by 6 bases, the J end by 6 bases, with 7 bases between.

The rearrangement uses TRBV11-2 and TRBJ2-7, with D possibly matching TRBD1 (6 bases). The CDR3 contains 12 residues. Trimming left V 5 bases short and J 3 bases short, with 8 bases between. Germline lookup yields CDR1 SGHAT and CDR2 FQNNGV. CDR3 region: CASSMDSYEQYV. The CDR3, as DNA: TGTGCCAGCAGCATGGACAGCTACGAGCAGTACGTC.

The chain has TRBV9 and TRBJ2-2, with TRBD2 matching 8 bases. The CDR3 has 18 residues. The trim removed 0 bases at V and 3 bases at J, leaving 10 bases unmatched. Germline V lookup: CDR1 SGDLS, CDR2 YYNGEE. CDR3 DNA sequence: TGTGCCAGCAGCGTAGATAGGCGACTAGCGATGGACACCGGGGAGCTGTTTTTT. Its protein is CASSVDRRLAMDTGELFF.

The rearrangement links TRBV13 to TRBJ1-4; 7 positions match TRBD1. CDR3 length: 14 amino acids. Trimming removed 7 bases from V and 1 base from J; junction bases left unmatched: 3. Germline CDR1 and CDR2: PRHDT and FYEKMQ (reference sequence). The CDR3 bases are TGTGCCAGCATTAACAGGGGAACTAATGAAAAACTGTTTTTT. Its translation: CASINRGTNEKLFF.

DNA for the CDR3: TGTGCCAGCACCGAAGACAGGGACACCGGGGAGCTGTTTTTT. It encodes CASTEDRDTGELFF. V and J are TRBV25-1 and TRBJ2-2, with 7 bases matching TRBD1. CDR1 MGHDK and CDR2 SYGVNS come from the germline V gene. This CDR3 has 14 amino acids. The V segment lost 7 bases and the J segment 3 bases; nucleotides outside the gene matches: 5.